This T cell receptor beta chain was captured in a study of regulatory T cells in long-lasting Graves disease. Time point: newly diagnosed GD, antithyroid drugs for less than 3 months. With RNA extracted from PBMCs as input, the TCR library was made. Graves' disease diagnoses used American Thyroid Association guidelines. In its sample, this clonotype was seen a few times. Both iRepertoire HTBI primers and Arm-PCR of CDR3 regions were used to build the TCR beta libraries. TCRdb re-called the multiplex PCR reads through MiXCR, storing one row per CDR3 protein. Here the sample spans some 340,000 distinct CDR3 sequences, about 12% being singletons. With 3 bases removed from V and 3 bases from J, the gap between germline ends came to 12 bases. Per germline, CDR1 LNHNV and CDR2 YYDKDF (reference sequence). The CDR3 runs to 15 residues. A further study also used this sample, focusing on T cells in Graves' hyperthyroidism and ophthalmopathy.

The TCR was taken from a woman aged 18-29 years with Graves disease. The sample consisted of peripheral blood mononuclear cells (PBMCs), taken at new diagnosis, from a patient treated with antithyroid drugs. The J gene is TRBJ1-3, the V gene TRBV15; D is unresolved. The CDR3 loop is CATSSGVLLGNTIYF. Here the CDR3 DNA reads TGTGCCACCAGCAGTGGAGTCCTACTTGGAAACACCATATATTTT.